This T cell receptor beta chain was sequenced in a study of OX40 agonist ivuxolimab in advanced cancers. TCRdb's copy holds only in-frame clones and misses some; the assay was immunoSEQ multiplex PCR. The repertoire holds tens of thousands of clones, with approximately 81% as singletons. There are 12 residues in the CDR3. Trimming removed 2 bases at V and 8 bases at J, with 9 bases between. Germline CDR1 SNHLY, CDR2 FYNNEI. The chain recombines TRBV2 with TRBJ1-1; D is unclear. The material was CD4+ or CD8+ T cells sorted from blood, obtained in a trial of the OX40 agonist ivuxolimab. The receptor comes from an adult with an advanced solid tumor such as melanoma, head and neck, liver or kidney cancer. CDR3 loop: CASSETEHEAFF. Here the CDR3 DNA reads TGTGCCAGCAGTGAAACGGAACACGAAGCTTTCTTT.